Presented here are 25 T cell receptor beta chains from one specimen sequenced in a study of cytomegalovirus exposure and HLA in healthy donors. The assay was immunoSEQ multiplex PCR, and TCRdb's table has in-frame clones only and misses some. The data hold over 120,000 clones, with roughly 87% observed a single time. Sequenced material: PBMCs. The receptor set was obtained from a woman aged 18-29 years in good health and CMV-seropositive.

The gene calls are TRBV7-9 and TRBJ2-3; 9 bases agree with TRBD2. The V gene's germline CDR1 is SEHNR and CDR2 FQNEAQ (reference sequence). The CDR3 length is 15 residues. With 1 base clipped from V and 8 bases from J, the junction kept 7 bases outside the gene matches. In nucleotides, the CDR3 is TGTGCCAGCAGCTTAGGGAGCGGGGGGACCGGTACGCAGTATTTT. Protein sequence: CASSLGSGGTGTQYF. Full variable domain (outside the CDR3, taken from reference TRBV7-9 and TRBJ2-3): DTGVSQNPRHKITKRGQNVTFRCDPISEHNRLYWYRQTLGQGPEFLTYFQNEAQLEKSRLLSDRFSAERPKGSFSTLEIQRTEQGDSAMYLCASSLGSGGTGTQYFGPGTRLTVL.

This chain connects TRBV2 to TRBJ2-1; 7 bases are a match to TRBD1. From germline, CDR1 is SNHLY and CDR2 FYNNEI. Losses at the gene ends were 4 bases for V and 16 bases for J; bases not matched to a gene: 10. This CDR3 contains 12 residues. CDR3 residues: CASSATGNGPFF. For the CDR3, the DNA is TGTGCCAGCAGTGCGACAGGGAACGGTCCTTTCTTC.

The chain has TRBV6-5 and TRBJ2-3; perhaps TRBD2 as D (5 bases). The CDR3 extends over 14 amino acids. Germline V gives CDR1 MNHEY, CDR2 SVGAGI. V lost 6 bases, J lost 4 bases, and 14 bases lay in between. The CDR3 DNA reads as TGTGCCAGCAGCCCCTTAGGGAGAGCAGATACGCAGTATTTT. Its translation: CASSPLGRADTQYF.

The chain is built from TRBV10-1 and TRBJ2-7; 7 positions agree with TRBD2. The germline V gene has CDR1 WNHNN and CDR2 SYGVQD (reference sequence). The CDR3 length is 15 residues. V gave up 0 bases and J gave up 5 bases; unmatched junction bases: 7. The CDR3 is CASSESGRGRNEQYF. Written as DNA, the CDR3 is TGCGCCAGCAGTGAGTCTGGGCGGGGGAGGAACGAGCAGTACTTC.

The chain employs TRBV5-1 and TRBJ2-1; possibly TRBD2 for D (6 bases). The CDR3 contains 12 residues. Between the trimmed V and J ends, which lost 4 bases and 7 bases, there was a span of 9 bases. Germline V lookup: CDR1 SGHRS, CDR2 YFSETQ. DNA of the CDR3: TGCGCCAGCAGCCAGAGCGGGAATGAGCAGTTCTTC. This codes for CASSQSGNEQFF.

This sequence joins TRBV9 and TRBJ2-3; the D gene is possibly TRBD2 (7 bases). With 4 bases removed from V and 0 bases from J, the gap between germline ends came to 12 bases. The CDR3 covers 15 residues. Per the germline V gene, CDR1 is SGDLS and CDR2 is YYNGEE. The CDR3 loop reads CASSSGGASTDTQYF. CDR3 nucleotides: TGTGCCAGCAGCTCTGGGGGGGCTAGCACAGATACGCAGTATTTT.

This rearrangement joins TRBV7-9 to TRBJ2-7; TRBD2 aligns across 16 bases. Germline V gene sequence: CDR1 SEHNR, CDR2 FQNEAQ (reference sequence). The CDR3 covers 18 residues. V lost 1 base, J lost 5 bases, and 8 bases stayed unmatched. This CDR3 reads CASSLGGTSGGAVDEQYF. CDR3 coding DNA: TGTGCCAGCAGCTTAGGAGGGACTAGCGGGGGGGCGGTCGACGAGCAGTACTTC.

The V gene is TRBV7-2, the J gene TRBJ2-1; D is ambiguous. This CDR3 region has 13 residues. Looked up from germline, CDR1 is SGHTA and CDR2 is FQGNSA. Trimming removed 2 bases from V and 4 bases from J, with 6 bases in between. The CDR3 region has the DNA TGTGCCAGCAGCTTATTCGGGTACAATGAGCAGTTCTTC. The encoded protein is CASSLFGYNEQFF.

The chain is built from TRBV28 and TRBJ2-5; 9 bases are shared with TRBD2. With 2 bases clipped from V and 2 bases from J, the junction kept 9 bases outside the gene matches. Germline CDR1 MDHEN, CDR2 SYDVKM. The CDR3 runs 17 residues. The CDR3, as DNA: TGTGCCAGCAGTTTAAGTGGGAGCGGGGGGAGACAAGAGACCCAGTACTTC. It translates to CASSLSGSGGRQETQYF.

V and J are TRBV9 and TRBJ2-2; weak D call: TRBD2 (6 bases). V was pared by 0 bases and J by 4 bases, with 13 bases between. This CDR3 comprises 16 residues. Germline loops: CDR1 SGDLS, CDR2 YYNGEE. Here the CDR3 reads CASSVVGGGSTGELFF. For the CDR3, the DNA is TGTGCCAGCAGCGTAGTTGGGGGAGGTAGCACCGGGGAGCTGTTTTTT.

The CDR3 DNA is TGTGCCAGCAGCGTCGGACAGGGGAGGTCAGATACGCAGTATTTT. Translated, it gives CASSVGQGRSDTQYF. The V gene is TRBV5-4, the J gene TRBJ2-3, with 9 positions matching TRBD1. The CDR3 length is 15 residues. The V gene end was trimmed by 4 bases and the J gene end by 4 bases; junction bases not matched to a gene: 7. The germline V gene has CDR1 SGHNT and CDR2 YYREEE (reference sequence).

This clone showed up just once. The chain joins TRBV28 to TRBJ1-2; maybe TRBD1 (6 bases). Trimming stripped 6 bases from V and 2 bases from J, with 10 bases between. The CDR3 runs to 13 residues. CDR1 is MDHEN and CDR2 is SYDVKM in the germline V gene. CDR3 sequence reads: CASRDGQNYGYTF. The DNA for the CDR3 is TGTGCCAGCAGGGACGGACAGAACTATGGCTACACCTTC.

CDR3 nucleotides: TGTGCCAGCAGTTACGGGACACCGAGTAGCTCCTATAATTCACCCCTCCACTTT. It specifies CASSYGTPSSSYNSPLHF. V is TRBV28 and J is TRBJ1-6, with D maybe TRBD1 (6 bases). This CDR3 spans 18 amino acids. Germline CDR1 MDHEN, CDR2 SYDVKM. Trimming took 4 bases from V and 0 from J, leaving 16 bases between them.

The V and J genes are TRBV28 and TRBJ2-1; 8 nucleotides align to TRBD2. This CDR3 has 14 amino acids. V lost 7 bases to trimming and J lost 6 bases; unmatched junction nucleotides: 8. Per germline, CDR1 MDHEN and CDR2 SYDVKM. DNA for the CDR3: TGTGCCAGCAATGGCGGGGGGAACTTCAATGAGCAGTTCTTC. It yields the protein CASNGGGNFNEQFF. Together with reference TRBV28 and TRBJ2-1, the CDR3 gives the full variable domain: DVKVTQSSRYLVKRTGEKVFLECVQDMDHENMFWYRQDPGLGLRLIYFSYDVKMKEKGDIPEGYSVSREKKERFSLILESASTNQTSMYLCASNGGGNFNEQFFGPGTRLTVL.

This clone was seen a handful of times. The V call is TRBV5-4, the J call TRBJ2-7; a possible D gene is TRBD1 (5 bases). The CDR3 is 13 residues long. The V end was cut by 2 bases, the J end by 1 base, with 7 bases between. Germline CDR1 reads SGHNT; CDR2 reads YYREEE (reference sequence). CDR3 protein: CASSFRASYEQYF. The CDR3 nucleotides read TGTGCCAGCAGCTTCAGGGCTTCCTACGAGCAGTACTTC.

The chain recombines TRBV9 with TRBJ1-3; 7 bases are a match to TRBD1. Germline values: CDR1 SGDLS, CDR2 YYNGEE. The CDR3 is 18 residues long. V was pared by 4 bases and J by 3 bases, with 16 bases of the junction left unmatched. CDR3 bases: TGTGCCAGCAGCAACACCTTAATTCCAGGGGGAGGTGGAAACACCATATATTTT. It translates to CASSNTLIPGGGGNTIYF.

The chain carries TRBV6-5 and TRBJ2-5, with TRBD2 identical over 9 bases. The CDR3 loop spans 15 amino acids. CDR1 and CDR2 from the germline V gene are MNHEY and SVGAGI. Germline trimming cut 6 bases from V and 2 bases from J; bases unmatched to any gene: 7. The CDR3: CASRGTSGQQETQYF. The CDR3 nucleotides read TGTGCCAGCAGGGGCACTAGCGGGCAACAAGAGACCCAGTACTTC.

CDR3 amino acids: CASSVQGPNTEAFF. In nucleotides, the CDR3 is TGTGCCAGCAGTGTACAGGGGCCGAACACTGAAGCTTTCTTT. This chain uses TRBV27 with TRBJ1-1; the match to TRBD1 covers 7 bases. From germline, CDR1 is MNHEY and CDR2 SMNVEV (reference sequence). With V trimmed by 5 bases and J by 1 base, 4 bases remained unmatched. This CDR3 contains 14 residues.

V usage is TRBV1 and J usage is TRBJ1-1. TRBV1 is shown as a pseudogene. CDR3 size: 13 residues. The CDR3 spells CTSSPLLNTEAFF. Written as DNA, the CDR3 is TGCACCAGCAGCCCCCTCCTTAACACTGAAGCTTTCTTT.

The CDR3 nucleotides read TGTGCCATCAGTGAGGGGCTGAAAAATGGCTACACCTTC. It encodes CAISEGLKNGYTF. The chain recombines TRBV10-3 with TRBJ1-2; D remains ambiguous. CDR1 ENHRY and CDR2 SYGVKD come from the germline V gene. The CDR3 has 13 residues. V dropped 2 bases and J dropped 6 bases, with 10 bases sitting between them.

This CDR3 is CASGLVLSGGANTQYF. CDR3 DNA: TGTGCTAGTGGTTTGGTACTTAGCGGGGGGGCGAATACGCAGTATTTT. This chain connects TRBV12-5 to TRBJ2-3, with 11 bases lining up with TRBD2. J was trimmed by 7 bases and V by 0 bases; bases with no gene match: 6. Germline lookup yields CDR1 LGHNT and CDR2 FRNRAP. This CDR3 contains 16 residues.

The chain couples TRBV9 to TRBJ1-1; tentative D call: TRBD1 (5 bases). V was trimmed by 4 bases and J by 6 bases, leaving 22 bases between them. The germline V gene encodes CDR1 SGDLS and CDR2 YYNGEE. This CDR3 comprises 16 residues. CDR3 nucleotides: TGTGCCAGCAGCCCATACAGGATCGCCCTGAGGTCTGAAGCTTTCTTT. Encoded protein: CASSPYRIALRSEAFF.

The V and J genes are TRBV29-1 and TRBJ2-5, with 8 bases fitting TRBD1. V dropped 7 bases and J dropped 4; count of bases not matched to a gene: 8. Germline V lookup: CDR1 SQVTM, CDR2 ANQGSEA. There are 13 residues in the CDR3. The chain's CDR3 is CSAWTGLGETQYF. The CDR3 nucleotides read TGCAGCGCATGGACAGGGTTAGGAGAGACCCAGTACTTC. Together with reference TRBV29-1 and TRBJ2-5, the CDR3 gives the full variable domain: SAVISQKPSRDICQRGTSLTIQCQVDSQVTMMFWYRQQPGQSLTLIATANQGSEATYESGFVIDKFPISRPNLTFSTLTVSNMSPEDSSIYLCSAWTGLGETQYFGPGTRLLVL.

V is TRBV5-1 and J is TRBJ1-3; unclear D gene. This CDR3 region has 14 residues. The germline V gene has CDR1 SGHRS and CDR2 YFSETQ. The V end was cut by 3 bases, the J end by 8 bases, with 15 bases between. The CDR3 region has the DNA TGCGCCAGCAGCTCTAGACCCCGCGAAGACACCATATATTTT. Its translation: CASSSRPREDTIYF.

J is TRBJ2-7 and V is TRBV11-2; 10 bases map to TRBD1. The CDR3 extends over 17 amino acids. V was clipped by 4 bases and J by 5 bases; unmatched bases: 14. CDR1 and CDR2 from the germline V gene are SGHAT and FQNNGV. The CDR3 region is CASSSLNRIGTGDEQYF. CDR3 coding DNA: TGTGCCAGCAGCTCTCTGAATCGTATCGGGACAGGGGACGAGCAGTACTTC.